This TCR beta chain emerged from a study of cytomegalovirus exposure and HLA in healthy donors. Broader study findings: A previous analysis found most TCR beta V segments productive roughly 90% or roughly 30% of the time. Across all donors, roughly uniform sequencing depth was an assumption of the presence/absence analyses. Sequencing likely produced, as an artifact, a cluster of highly shared sequence variants. Across HLA loci, a later analysis found differing TCR association rates, with DRB1 most and HLA-C fewest.

With 60 Vbeta and 13 Jbeta primers, the PCR was carried out. Profiled with immunoSEQ multiplex PCR; TCRdb holds only in-frame clones, not every one. The listing contains 150,000 to 200,000 clones. On this clone: Antigen specificity is unknown.

The V end lost 7 bases, the J end lost 15 bases, and 16 bases lay between the germline ends. From germline, CDR1 is MNHNY and CDR2 SVGAGI (reference sequence). CDR3 length: 11 amino acids. The TCR was taken from a woman aged 55-70 years in good health and CMV-seronegative. The chain carries TRBV6-6 and TRBJ2-1; weak D call: TRBD2 (6 bases). Sequencing was performed on PBMCs. Here the CDR3 DNA reads TGTGCCAGCAAGGGAGGCCAGTGGTGGTTCTTC. This gives the protein CASKGGQWWFF.